This TCR beta chain derives from a study of blood T cell repertoires in COVID-19. The germline V and J ends were trimmed by 5 bases and 6 bases, with 12 bases remaining between them. The CDR3 has 13 amino acids. Per the germline V gene, CDR1 is SGHAT and CDR2 is FQNNGV. The method was immunoSEQ multiplex PCR; TCRdb's version includes in-frame clones alone and lacks a portion of them. The sample lists over 90,000 clones; about 90% were seen once. The rearrangement joins TRBV11-2 to TRBJ2-3; TRBD1 might be the D (6 bases). This TCR came from a man aged 50 or older with active COVID-19. The sample comprised peripheral blood. The CDR3 coding sequence is TGTGCCAGCAGCGTATCCCAGGGGGATACGCAGTATTTT. Translating it yields CASSVSQGDTQYF.